The source of this T cell receptor beta chain is a study of cytomegalovirus exposure and HLA in healthy donors. V lost 3 bases, J lost 0 bases, and 4 bases stayed unmatched. CDR1 and CDR2 (germline): LNHNV, YYDKDF (reference sequence). The CDR3 consists of 15 residues. The PCR ran on 60 Vbeta and 13 Jbeta primers. TCRdb's copy holds only in-frame clones and misses some; the assay was immunoSEQ multiplex PCR. The sample lists some 150,000 clones; roughly 77% were seen once. V and J are TRBV15 and TRBJ1-1, with 7 bases identical to TRBD1. Sequencing was done on a sample of PBMCs. The TCR originated in a man aged 25-40 years in good health and CMV-seropositive. The DNA for the CDR3 is TGTGCCACCAGCAGCGTACAGGGGATGAACACTGAAGCTTTCTTT. Translating it yields CATSSVQGMNTEAFF. The entire variable domain, with the rest obtained from reference TRBV15 and TRBJ1-1, is as follows: DAMVIQNPRYQVTQFGKPVTLSCSQTLNHNVMYWYQQKSSQAPKLLFHYYDKDFNNEADTPDNFQSRRPNTSFCFLDIRSPGLGDTAMYLCATSSVQGMNTEAFFGQGTRLTVV.